This T cell receptor beta chain comes out of a study of T cells in Graves' hyperthyroidism and ophthalmopathy. This clonotype was detected ten times or more. Using RNA transcripts as the source, TCR beta CDR3 regions were amplified. Primed by the HTBI set, a first-round RT-PCR was run on the TCR CDR3. One entry per CDR3 protein, called by TCRdb with MiXCR from the multiplex PCR reads. The sample lists 250,000 to 300,000 distinct CDR3 sequences; roughly 15% were seen once. Germline CDR1 is MNHNS and CDR2 is SASEGT. The CDR3 has 15 amino acids. V was clipped by 3 bases and J by 8 bases, with 16 bases between them. Diagnostic assessment was based on clinical symptoms, serum thyroxine and TRAb, thyroid ultrasound and orbital computed tomography. The PBMCs were taken from roughly 9.3 ml of fresh peripheral blood.

The chain links TRBV6-1 to TRBJ1-4, with D possibly being TRBD1 (5 bases). The sequenced sample consisted of blood. The TCR sequence derives from a woman aged 40-49 years with Graves' hyperthyroidism. The CDR3 loop reads CASSDLRGRKEKLFF. The CDR3 DNA is TGTGCCAGCAGTGACTTACGGGGCAGGAAAGAAAAACTGTTTTTT.